This TCR beta chain stems from a study of T cells in Graves' hyperthyroidism and ophthalmopathy. As for the study in general: Before any treatment, at initial diagnosis, peripheral blood was collected.

Disease lasting under 3 months, a NOSPECS grade of at least 4, and a Clinical Activity Score of at least 3 were features of the ophthalmopathy patients. Researchers barred patients who had uncontrolled infection, other autoimmune disease, pregnancy or lactation. Fresh 10 ml peripheral blood yielded PBMCs. The sample holds a few counts of this clonotype. The CDR3 is made up of 13 amino acids. V was pared by 11 bases and J by 2 bases, with 5 bases of the junction left unmatched. Germline V gene lookup returns CDR1 MNHNS and CDR2 SASEGT. Amplification yielded TCR beta CDR3 regions, with RNA transcripts as the source. Carried out on the TCR CDR3, a first-round RT-PCR used the HTBI primer set. One entry per CDR3 protein, called by TCRdb with MiXCR from the multiplex PCR reads. Of under 500,000 distinct CDR3 sequences in the sample, over 12% were seen once.

The rearrangement links TRBV6-1 to TRBJ2-2, with 7 bases matching TRBD1. Sequenced sample: blood. This receptor was identified in a man between 45 and 60 years old with Graves' ophthalmopathy. CDR3 DNA sequence: TGTGCCGGCGGACAGGACAACACCGGGGAGCTGTTTTTT. Translation gives CAGGQDNTGELFF.